These T cell receptor beta chains were read from a single sample in a study of blood T cell repertoires in COVID-19. Measured with immunoSEQ multiplex PCR; TCRdb has only the in-frame clones, and not every one. The sample includes a few hundred thousand clones, 88% of them seen just once. Sequenced material: peripheral blood. The source is a woman aged 35 to 49 who had recovered from COVID-19. Each CDR3 is given with its conserved first and last residue. Fields, in order: J gene, D gene, V gene, clone size, CDR3 protein, CDR3 DNA. A D gene is named only where the DNA matches it firmly. Some rows mark clone size as missing; the rest say once, few, many or name a class of expanded clone.

TRBJ2-3	-	TRBV30	-	CAWSRSTDTQYF	TGTGCCTGGAGTCGGAGCACAGATACGCAGTATTTT
TRBJ1-4	TRBD1	TRBV2	-	CASSEGLGGFEKLFF	TGTGCCAGCAGTGAAGGATTAGGGGGCTTTGAAAAACTGTTTTTT
TRBJ2-1	TRBD2	TRBV19	-	CASSIRGLGSYNEQFF	TGTGCCAGTAGTATTCGGGGACTAGGATCCTACAATGAGCAGTTCTTC
TRBJ1-2	-	TRBV24-1	-	CATSEGYRVGYTF	TGTGCCACCAGTGAAGGTTATCGGGTCGGCTACACCTTC
TRBJ1-2	TRBD1	TRBV6-5	-	CASSYPGQTGGYTF	TGTGCCAGCAGTTACCCGGGACAGACGGGAGGCTACACCTTC
TRBJ2-1	TRBD1	TRBV24-1	-	CATSAPGGRANNEQFF	TGTGCCACCAGTGCCCCAGGGGGCAGGGCAAACAATGAGCAGTTCTTC
TRBJ2-7	-	TRBV5-8	-	CASTPRGSSYEQYF	TGTGCCAGCACCCCCCGGGGAAGCTCCTACGAGCAGTACTTC
TRBJ1-5	-	TRBV27	few	CASSLEGRYQPQHF	TGTGCCAGCAGTTTGGAGGGGCGTTATCAGCCCCAGCATTTT
TRBJ1-2	-	TRBV5-1	few	CASGERGYGYTF	TGCGCCAGCGGGGAGAGAGGCTATGGCTACACCTTC
TRBJ2-7	TRBD1	TRBV7-2	once	CASSPTTGAPYEQYF	TGTGCCAGCAGCCCTACGACAGGGGCCCCCTACGAGCAGTACTTC
TRBJ2-3	-	TRBV11-3	-	CASSLGLAPALSTDTQYF	TGTGCCAGCAGCTTAGGGCTAGCGCCGGCCCTTAGCACAGATACGCAGTATTTT
TRBJ1-3	TRBD1	TRBV18	once	CASPNPDRGYSGNTIYF	TGTGCCAGCCCTAACCCGGACAGGGGGTACTCTGGAAACACCATATATTTT
TRBJ1-1	TRBD1	TRBV24-1	-	CATSAQGGYTFF	TGTGCCACCAGTGCCCAGGGGGGCTATACTTTCTTT
TRBJ1-2	-	TRBV29-1	-	CSARHHYGYTF	TGCAGCGCTAGACACCACTATGGCTACACCTTC
TRBJ2-7	-	TRBV6-2/TRBV6-3	-	CASSYALRGEQYF	TGTGCCAGCAGTTACGCCCTCAGGGGCGAGCAGTACTTC
TRBJ2-1	TRBD2	TRBV6-2/TRBV6-3	-	CASSYDRAGEGPSYNEQFF	TGTGCCAGCAGTTACGATCGGGCGGGGGAGGGCCCCTCCTACAATGAGCAGTTCTTC
TRBJ1-1	TRBD1	TRBV30	-	CAWEQGGTEAFF	TGTGCCTGGGAACAGGGGGGGACTGAAGCTTTCTTT
TRBJ2-1	-	TRBV9	-	CASSVGRDSYNEQFF	TGTGCCAGCAGCGTAGGGCGGGACTCCTACAATGAGCAGTTCTTC
TRBJ1-1	TRBD1	TRBV29-1	few	CSPQGENTEAFF	TGCAGCCCCCAGGGGGAAAACACTGAAGCTTTCTTT
TRBJ1-6	-	TRBV19	-	CASSIDLSGERNSPLHF	TGTGCCAGTAGTATAGATCTCTCGGGAGAGAGAAATTCACCCCTCCACTTT
TRBJ1-3	TRBD1	TRBV11-2	-	CASTPLARGEFTGGNTIYF	TGTGCCAGCACCCCGCTTGCCAGGGGGGAGTTTACTGGAGGAAACACCATATATTTT
TRBJ2-5	-	TRBV7-9	-	CASNGGRETQYF	TGTGCCAGCAACGGGGGAAGGGAGACCCAGTACTTC
TRBJ2-1	TRBD2	TRBV3-1/TRBV3-2	-	CASSRAGGAPNEQFF	TGTGCCAGCAGCAGAGCGGGAGGGGCCCCCAATGAGCAGTTCTTC
TRBJ1-2	TRBD1	TRBV5-1	-	CASSSGTGGARSYTF	TGCGCCAGCAGCTCCGGGACAGGGGGCGCGAGGAGCTACACCTTC
TRBJ2-2	TRBD2	TRBV6-2/TRBV6-3	-	CASIPQLAAGELFF	TGTGCCAGCATCCCCCAACTAGCGGCCGGGGAGCTGTTTTTT
TRBJ1-1	-	TRBV7-2	-	CASSLATGMNTEAFF	TGTGCCAGCAGCTTAGCCACAGGGATGAACACTGAAGCTTTCTTT
TRBJ2-1	TRBD2	TRBV6-2/TRBV6-3	few	CASRPSGRWGEQFF	TGTGCCAGCAGACCTAGCGGGAGGTGGGGTGAGCAGTTCTTC
TRBJ1-1	TRBD1	TRBV4-2	-	CASSRGQTNTEAFF	TGTGCCAGCAGCAGGGGGCAGACGAACACTGAAGCTTTCTTT
TRBJ2-2	-	TRBV11-3	-	CASSLPPGGELFF	TGTGCCAGCAGCTTACCCCCGGGCGGGGAGCTGTTTTTT
TRBJ2-3	TRBD2	TRBV4-2	-	CASSQPGLGTDTQYF	TGTGCCAGCAGCCAGCCGGGACTAGGCACAGATACGCAGTATTTT
TRBJ2-1	TRBD2	TRBV13	-	CASSLGVFGSGRSNEQFF	TGTGCCAGCAGCTTAGGGGTGTTCGGGAGCGGGAGGAGCAATGAGCAGTTCTTC
TRBJ1-6	TRBD1	TRBV6-5	few	CASSPDRGRNSPLHF	TGTGCCAGCAGCCCCGACAGGGGGCGTAATTCACCCCTCCACTTT
TRBJ2-4	TRBD2	TRBV11-3	-	CASSPGGGSGAKNIQYF	TGTGCCAGCAGCCCCGGGGGGGGTAGCGGGGCCAAAAACATTCAGTACTTC
TRBJ2-7	TRBD1	TRBV27	-	CASRDRAAYEQYF	TGTGCCAGCAGGGACAGGGCGGCCTACGAGCAGTACTTC
TRBJ1-2	TRBD1	TRBV5-1	-	CASSPPGQGTGGYTF	TGCGCCAGCAGCCCGCCGGGACAGGGGACGGGTGGCTACACCTTC
TRBJ1-4	-	TRBV30	-	CAWSVRRGRGEKLFF	TGTGCCTGGAGTGTACGGCGGGGGCGGGGTGAAAAACTGTTTTTT
TRBJ2-3	TRBD2	TRBV28	once	CASSRTSGSGDTQYF	TGTGCCAGCAGTCGGACTAGCGGGAGCGGGGATACGCAGTATTTT
TRBJ1-2	-	TRBV7-9	-	CASSPTGFGYTF	TGTGCCAGCAGCCCCACAGGGTTTGGCTACACCTTC
TRBJ1-2	TRBD1	TRBV12-5	-	CASGFGQGHYGYTF	TGTGCTAGTGGTTTCGGACAGGGCCACTATGGCTACACCTTC
TRBJ1-1	-	TRBV6-5	-	CASSYVQTNTEAFF	TGTGCCAGCAGTTACGTACAGACGAACACTGAAGCTTTCTTT
TRBJ2-3	-	TRBV7-9	-	CASSNNYGADTQYF	TGTGCCAGCAGCAACAACTACGGGGCAGATACGCAGTATTTT
TRBJ2-1	-	TRBV6-2/TRBV6-3	-	CASSPGPPPGEQFF	TGTGCCAGCAGCCCGGGTCCCCCCCCGGGTGAGCAGTTCTTC
TRBJ1-3	-	TRBV11-3	once	CASSPRGVGGNTIYF	TGTGCCAGCAGCCCCCGCGGGGTAGGAGGAAACACCATATATTTT
TRBJ1-1	-	TRBV7-2	-	CASSLPGGGSEAFF	TGTGCCAGCAGCTTACCGGGGGGCGGGTCTGAAGCTTTCTTT
TRBJ2-1	TRBD2	TRBV7-9	-	CASSLAGLAGEQFF	TGTGCCAGCAGCTTAGCGGGACTAGCGGGTGAGCAGTTCTTC